The entry below gives a single T cell receptor beta chain sequence along with its context. Trimming removed 4 bases at V and 4 bases at J, with 13 bases between. The germline V gene has CDR1 SGHRS and CDR2 YFSETQ. CDR3 length equals 14 residues. In the original workflow: The authors estimated nucleated cell counts from reference gene primer amplification. Some clones are missing from TCRdb's copy, which holds only in-frame ones; the method was immunoSEQ multiplex PCR. That table supplies the V and J calls and clone size; D and trimming were determined from the DNA. The repertoire holds about 160,000 clones, with approximately 81% as singletons. The data originate from a study of blood T cell repertoires in COVID-19. Study-wide context: Sources were T cells, B-cell-depleted T cells, or PBMCs; the material itself was cDNA or gDNA.

Grouping used clinical history reported by participants in a survey and questionnaire. The sample was PBMCs or T cells enriched from blood (not recorded which). V usage is TRBV5-1 and J usage is TRBJ2-3; D perhaps matches TRBD1 (6 bases). The sequence derives from a woman between 35 and 50 years old with acute COVID-19. CDR3 loop: CASSDTQGSDTQYF. The CDR3 DNA follows: TGCGCCAGCAGCGATACACAGGGCTCAGATACGCAGTATTTT.